A single sample is the source of the 10 T cell receptor beta chains below, sequenced in a study of blood T cell repertoires in COVID-19. Only in-frame clones appear in the TCRdb table, and some are missing; sequencing was by immunoSEQ multiplex PCR. The repertoire consists of under 140,000 clones, with 70% to 80% occurring once and the leading ten covering less than 10%. Sample: peripheral blood. These receptor sequences come from a woman aged 55-70 years with acute or convalescent COVID-19.

This clone has just a few counts. The chain links TRBV6-5 to TRBJ1-5, with TRBD1 as a possible D gene (5 bases). CDR3 size: 15 residues. V was trimmed by 10 bases and J by 2 bases, leaving 18 bases between them. Germline CDR1 is MNHEY and CDR2 is SVGAGI. The CDR3 DNA reads TGTGCCATCAAAAAAACGGGGGGTGGCAATCAGCCCCAGCATTTT. Protein: CAIKKTGGGNQPQHF.

The gene calls are TRBV6-1 and TRBJ1-1, with D unresolved. V shed 3 bases and J shed 4 bases, with 6 bases lying between them. This CDR3 is 12 amino acids long. CDR1 MNHNS and CDR2 SASEGT come from the germline V gene. This chain's CDR3 is CASSDGITEAFF. CDR3 bases: TGTGCCAGCAGTGACGGGATCACTGAAGCTTTCTTT.

This clone was observed a handful of times. This sequence joins TRBV19 and TRBJ1-2, with 8 positions matching TRBD1. V shed 3 bases, J shed 9 bases, and the junction held 6 bases outside the gene matches. The germline CDR1 and CDR2 sequences are LNHDA and SQIVND (reference sequence). The CDR3 runs to 13 residues. In DNA form, the CDR3 reads TGTGCCAGTAGTATTAGGGACAGGAGAAGCTACACCTTC. It specifies CASSIRDRRSYTF.

This sequence joins TRBV4-1 and TRBJ1-1, with 9 bases matching TRBD1. Germline V CDR1 and CDR2: MGHRA, YSYEKL. V gave up 0 bases and J gave up 4 bases; unmatched junction bases: 9. The CDR3 totals 17 residues. CDR3 DNA sequence: TGCGCCAGCAGCCAAGATTTAACAGGGGGCATGGGCACTGAAGCTTTCTTT. It specifies CASSQDLTGGMGTEAFF.

The CDR3 nucleotides are TGTGCCAGCAGCTTGGCGACCACCCTAGGCGCCAAAAACATTCAGTACTTC. Translating gives CASSLATTLGAKNIQYF. This rearrangement joins TRBV5-8 to TRBJ2-4; D remains ambiguous. V was shortened by 0 bases and J by 1 base, with 14 bases between the two germline ends. The germline V gene has CDR1 SGHTS and CDR2 YDEGEE. The CDR3 loop spans 17 amino acids. The complete variable domain, with remaining parts taken from reference TRBV5-8 and TRBJ2-4, reads EAGVTQSPTHLIKTRGQQATLRCSPISGHTSVYWYQQALGLGLQFLLWYDEGEERNRGNFPPRFSGRQFPNYSSELNVNALELEDSALYLCASSLATTLGAKNIQYFGAGTRLSVL.

V is TRBV10-3 and J is TRBJ2-1; D is unclear. The CDR3 loop spans 15 amino acids. The V gene's germline CDR1 is ENHRY and CDR2 SYGVKD. The V end was cut by 0 bases, the J end by 1 base, with 7 bases between. CDR3 nucleotide sequence: TGTGCCATCAGTGAGTCAGGCGGATCCTACAATGAGCAGTTCTTC. Translated, it gives CAISESGGSYNEQFF.

The CDR3 DNA reads as TGCGCCAGCAGCTTCCCGGGAATCTACGAGCAGTACTTC. Translating it yields CASSFPGIYEQYF. The J gene is TRBJ2-7, the V gene TRBV5-1; TRBD2 is a possible D gene (5 bases). Trimming pared 2 bases from V and 3 bases from J, leaving 9 bases between. Germline CDR1 is SGHRS and CDR2 is YFSETQ. The CDR3 sequence is 13 residues long.

V gene TRBV19 combines with J gene TRBJ2-2; 8 bases fit TRBD1. In germline, CDR1 is LNHDA, CDR2 SQIVND (reference sequence). The length of the CDR3 is 15 residues. Trimming took 7 bases from V and 4 from J; bases not matched to a gene: 8. As DNA, the CDR3 is TGTGCCAGTAAGGCGGGACAGGTTTCCACCGGGGAGCTGTTTTTT. Translated, it gives CASKAGQVSTGELFF.

The V call is TRBV3-1 (or the pseudogene TRBV3-2), the J call TRBJ2-5; D is perhaps TRBD2 (6 bases). CDR1 and CDR2 (germline): LGHDT, YNNKEL (reference sequence). V lost 4 bases and J lost 5, with 14 bases in between. CDR3 length: 14 amino acids. In DNA, the CDR3 is TGTGCCAGCAGCCGAAGGGGACTGTCGGAGACCCAGTACTTC. Protein: CASSRRGLSETQYF.

The rearrangement uses TRBV28 and TRBJ1-3, with a tentative D call TRBD1 (6 bases). Per germline, CDR1 MDHEN and CDR2 SYDVKM. The CDR3 is 16 residues long. V was trimmed by 2 bases and J by 2 bases, leaving 13 bases between them. The DNA of the CDR3 is TGTGCCAGCAGTTTAACAGCAGGGGTTGCTGGAAACACCATATATTTT. Encoded protein: CASSLTAGVAGNTIYF. Based on the CDR3 plus reference TRBV28 and TRBJ1-3, the full variable domain is DVKVTQSSRYLVKRTGEKVFLECVQDMDHENMFWYRQDPGLGLRLIYFSYDVKMKEKGDIPEGYSVSREKKERFSLILESASTNQTSMYLCASSLTAGVAGNTIYFGEGSWLTVV.